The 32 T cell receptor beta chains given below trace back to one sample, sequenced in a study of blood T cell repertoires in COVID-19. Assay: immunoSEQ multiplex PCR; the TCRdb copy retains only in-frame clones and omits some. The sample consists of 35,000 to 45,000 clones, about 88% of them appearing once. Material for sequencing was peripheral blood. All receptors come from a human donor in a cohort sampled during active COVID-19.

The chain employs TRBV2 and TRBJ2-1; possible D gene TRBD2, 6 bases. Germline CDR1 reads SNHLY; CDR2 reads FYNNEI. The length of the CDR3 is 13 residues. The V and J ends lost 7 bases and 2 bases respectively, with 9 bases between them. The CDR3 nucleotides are TGTGCCAGCAACCGACTAGCCTACAATGAGCAGTTCTTC. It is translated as CASNRLAYNEQFF.

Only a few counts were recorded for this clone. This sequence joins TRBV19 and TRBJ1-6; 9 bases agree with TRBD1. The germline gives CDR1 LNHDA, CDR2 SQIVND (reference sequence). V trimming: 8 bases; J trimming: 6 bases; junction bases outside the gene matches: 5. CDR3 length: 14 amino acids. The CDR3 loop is CASGPTGGNSPLHF. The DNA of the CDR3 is TGTGCCAGTGGACCGACAGGGGGTAATTCACCCCTCCACTTT.

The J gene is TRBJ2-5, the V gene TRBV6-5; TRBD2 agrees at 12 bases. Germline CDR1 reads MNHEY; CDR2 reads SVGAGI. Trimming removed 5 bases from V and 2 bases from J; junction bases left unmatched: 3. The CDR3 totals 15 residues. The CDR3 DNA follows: TGTGCCAGCAGTAGGACTAGCGGGGTACAAGAGACCCAGTACTTC. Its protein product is CASSRTSGVQETQYF.

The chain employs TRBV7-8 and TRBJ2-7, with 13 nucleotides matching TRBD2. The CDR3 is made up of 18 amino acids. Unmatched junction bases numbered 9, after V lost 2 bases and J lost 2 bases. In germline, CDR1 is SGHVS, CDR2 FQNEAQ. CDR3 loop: CASSLPRTSGGDPYEQYF. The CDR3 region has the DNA TGTGCCAGCAGCTTACCCCGGACTAGCGGGGGCGACCCCTACGAGCAGTACTTC.

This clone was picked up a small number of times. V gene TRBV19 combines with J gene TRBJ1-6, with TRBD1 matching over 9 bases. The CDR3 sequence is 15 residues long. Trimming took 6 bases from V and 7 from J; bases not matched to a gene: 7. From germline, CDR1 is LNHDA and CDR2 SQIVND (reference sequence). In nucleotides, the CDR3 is TGTGCCAGTAGCACCACAGGGGGCGGAAATTCACCCCTCCACTTT. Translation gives CASSTTGGGNSPLHF.

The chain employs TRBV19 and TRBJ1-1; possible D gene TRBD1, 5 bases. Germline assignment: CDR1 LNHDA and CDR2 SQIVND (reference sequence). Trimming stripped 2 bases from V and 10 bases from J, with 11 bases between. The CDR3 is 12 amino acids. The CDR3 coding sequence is TGTGCCAGTAGTATACGGGACGGGGGAGCTTTCTTT. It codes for CASSIRDGGAFF. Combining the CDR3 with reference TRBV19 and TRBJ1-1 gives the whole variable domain DGGITQSPKYLFRKEGQNVTLSCEQNLNHDAMYWYRQDPGQGLRLIYYSQIVNDFQKGDIAEGYSVSREKKESFPLTVTSAQKNPTAFYLCASSIRDGGAFFGQGTRLTVV.

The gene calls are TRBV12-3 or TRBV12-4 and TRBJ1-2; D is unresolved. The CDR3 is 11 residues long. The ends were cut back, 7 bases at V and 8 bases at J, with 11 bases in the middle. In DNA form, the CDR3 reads TGTGCCAGCACCCTAAACGGGGGCTACACCTTC. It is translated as CASTLNGGYTF.

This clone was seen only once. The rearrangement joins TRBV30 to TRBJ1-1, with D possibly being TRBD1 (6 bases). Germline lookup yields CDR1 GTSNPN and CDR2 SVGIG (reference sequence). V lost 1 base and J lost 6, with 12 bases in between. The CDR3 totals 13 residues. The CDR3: CAWSAAGGPEAFF. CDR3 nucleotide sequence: TGTGCCTGGAGTGCTGCGGGGGGCCCTGAAGCTTTCTTT.

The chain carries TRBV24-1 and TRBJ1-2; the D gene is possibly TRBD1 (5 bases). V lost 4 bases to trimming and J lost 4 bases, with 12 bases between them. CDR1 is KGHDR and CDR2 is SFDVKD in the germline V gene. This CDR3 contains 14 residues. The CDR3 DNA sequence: TGTGCCACCAGTGAAAAACAGGTCGGCTATGGCTACACCTTC. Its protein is CATSEKQVGYGYTF.

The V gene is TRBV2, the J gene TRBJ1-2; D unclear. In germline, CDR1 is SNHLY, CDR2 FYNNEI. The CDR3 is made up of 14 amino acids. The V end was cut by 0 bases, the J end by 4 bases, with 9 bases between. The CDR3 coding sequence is TGTGCCAGCAGTGAAGCAATGAGGGCCTATGGCTACACCTTC. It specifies CASSEAMRAYGYTF.

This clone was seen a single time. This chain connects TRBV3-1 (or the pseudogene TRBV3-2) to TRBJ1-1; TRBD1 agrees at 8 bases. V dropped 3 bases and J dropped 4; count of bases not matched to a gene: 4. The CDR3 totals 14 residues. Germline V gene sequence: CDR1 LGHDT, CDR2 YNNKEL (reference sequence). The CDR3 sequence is CASSQTGVGTEAFF. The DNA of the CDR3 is TGTGCCAGCAGCCAGACAGGGGTAGGCACTGAAGCTTTCTTT.

The CDR3: CASSRRGNTGELFF. DNA for the CDR3: TGTGCCAGCAGCCGCAGGGGGAACACCGGGGAGCTGTTTTTT. The rearrangement joins TRBV11-2 to TRBJ2-2; D may be TRBD1 (6 bases). V dropped 5 bases and J dropped 1 base, with 8 bases sitting between them. Germline V gives CDR1 SGHAT, CDR2 FQNNGV. The CDR3 is made up of 14 amino acids.

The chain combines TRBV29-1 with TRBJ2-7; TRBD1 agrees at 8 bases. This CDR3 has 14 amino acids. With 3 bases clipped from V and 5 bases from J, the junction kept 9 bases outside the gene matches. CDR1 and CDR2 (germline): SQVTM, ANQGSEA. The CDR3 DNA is TGCAGCGTTGATAGGGCGGGGACAGGCCACGAGCAGTACTTC. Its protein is CSVDRAGTGHEQYF.

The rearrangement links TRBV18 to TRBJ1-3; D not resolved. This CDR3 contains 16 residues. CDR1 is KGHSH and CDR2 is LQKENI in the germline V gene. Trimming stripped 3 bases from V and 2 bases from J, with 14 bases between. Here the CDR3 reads CASSPQTWSTGNTIYF. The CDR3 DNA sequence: TGTGCCAGCTCACCGCAGACATGGTCCACTGGAAACACCATATATTTT.

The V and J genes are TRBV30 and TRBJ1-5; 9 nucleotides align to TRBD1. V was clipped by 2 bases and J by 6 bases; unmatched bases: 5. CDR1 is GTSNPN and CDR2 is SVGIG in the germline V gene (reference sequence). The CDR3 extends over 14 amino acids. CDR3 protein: CAWSPGTGFQPQHF. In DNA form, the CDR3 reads TGTGCCTGGAGTCCCGGGACAGGGTTTCAGCCCCAGCATTTT. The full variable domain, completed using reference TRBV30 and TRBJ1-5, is SQTIHQWPATLVQPVGSPLSLECTVEGTSNPNLYWYRQAAGRGLQLLFYSVGIGQISSEVPQNLSASRPQDRQFILSSKKLLLSDSGFYLCAWSPGTGFQPQHFGDGTRLSIL.

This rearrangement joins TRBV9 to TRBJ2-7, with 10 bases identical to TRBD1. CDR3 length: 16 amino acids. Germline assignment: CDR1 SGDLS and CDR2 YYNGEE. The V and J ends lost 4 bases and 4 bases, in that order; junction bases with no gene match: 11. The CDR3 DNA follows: TGTGCCAGCAGCCCTCCCCCGGGACAGGGGAAATACGAGCAGTACTTC. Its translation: CASSPPPGQGKYEQYF. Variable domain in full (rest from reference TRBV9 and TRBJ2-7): DSGVTQTPKHLITATGQRVTLRCSPRSGDLSVYWYQQSLDQGLQFLIQYYNGEERAKGNILERFSAQQFPDLHSELNLSSLELGDSALYFCASSPPPGQGKYEQYFGPGTRLTVT.

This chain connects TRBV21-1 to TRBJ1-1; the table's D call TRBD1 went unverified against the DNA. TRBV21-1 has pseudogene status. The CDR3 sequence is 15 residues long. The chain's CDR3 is CASSTRQGGKTEAFF. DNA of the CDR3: TGTGCCAGCAGCACTAGACAGGGGGGGAAGACTGAAGCTTTCTTT.

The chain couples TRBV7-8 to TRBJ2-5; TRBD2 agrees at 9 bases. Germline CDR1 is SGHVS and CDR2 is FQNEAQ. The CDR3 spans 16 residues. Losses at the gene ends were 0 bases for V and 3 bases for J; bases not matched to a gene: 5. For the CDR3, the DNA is TGTGCCAGCAGCTTAGCGAGGGCTAGCGGGGAAGAGACCCAGTACTTC. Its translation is CASSLARASGEETQYF.

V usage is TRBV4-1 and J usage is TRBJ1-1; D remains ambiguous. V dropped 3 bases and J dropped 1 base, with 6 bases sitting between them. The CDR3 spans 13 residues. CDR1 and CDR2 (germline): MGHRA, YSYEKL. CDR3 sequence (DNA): TGCGCCAGCAGCCAGGGGAGGAACACTGAAGCTTTCTTT. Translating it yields CASSQGRNTEAFF.

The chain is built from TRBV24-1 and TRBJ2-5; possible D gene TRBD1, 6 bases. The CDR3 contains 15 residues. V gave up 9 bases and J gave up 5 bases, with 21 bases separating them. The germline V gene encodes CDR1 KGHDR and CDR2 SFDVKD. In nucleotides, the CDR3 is TGTGCCACCTCCACGCTTCAGGGGATGGGGGAGACCCAGTACTTC. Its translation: CATSTLQGMGETQYF.

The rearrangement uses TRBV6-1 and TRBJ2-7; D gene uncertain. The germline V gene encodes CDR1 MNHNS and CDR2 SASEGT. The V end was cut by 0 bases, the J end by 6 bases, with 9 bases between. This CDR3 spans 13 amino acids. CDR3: CASSEAIASEQYF. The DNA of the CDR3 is TGTGCCAGCAGTGAAGCAATCGCGTCCGAGCAGTACTTC.

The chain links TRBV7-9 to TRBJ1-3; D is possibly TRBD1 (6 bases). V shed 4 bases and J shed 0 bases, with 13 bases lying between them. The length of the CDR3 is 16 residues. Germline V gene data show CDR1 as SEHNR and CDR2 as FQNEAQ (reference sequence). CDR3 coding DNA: TGTGCCAGCAGCTGGTCGGCGGACAGCTCTGGAAACACCATATATTTT. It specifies CASSWSADSSGNTIYF.

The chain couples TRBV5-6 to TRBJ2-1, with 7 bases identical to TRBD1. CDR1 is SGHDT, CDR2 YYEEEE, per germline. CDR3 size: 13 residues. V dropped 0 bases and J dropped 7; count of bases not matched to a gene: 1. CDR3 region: CASSLDRGNEQFF. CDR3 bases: TGTGCCAGCAGCTTGGACAGGGGAAATGAGCAGTTCTTC.

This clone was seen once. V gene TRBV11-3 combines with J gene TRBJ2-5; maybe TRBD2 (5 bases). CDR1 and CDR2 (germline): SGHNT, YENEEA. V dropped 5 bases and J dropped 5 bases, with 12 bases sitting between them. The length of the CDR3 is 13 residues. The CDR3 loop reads CASSRGPGETQYF. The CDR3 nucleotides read TGTGCCAGCAGCCGGGGTCCCGGGGAGACCCAGTACTTC.

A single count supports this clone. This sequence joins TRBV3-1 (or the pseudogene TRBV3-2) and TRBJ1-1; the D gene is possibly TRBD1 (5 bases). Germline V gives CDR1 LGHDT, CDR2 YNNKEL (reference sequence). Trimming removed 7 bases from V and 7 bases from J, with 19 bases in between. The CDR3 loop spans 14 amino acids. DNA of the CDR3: TGTGCCAGCACCGGGGGGAGCCGAGAAGGTGAAGCTTTCTTT. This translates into CASTGGSREGEAFF.

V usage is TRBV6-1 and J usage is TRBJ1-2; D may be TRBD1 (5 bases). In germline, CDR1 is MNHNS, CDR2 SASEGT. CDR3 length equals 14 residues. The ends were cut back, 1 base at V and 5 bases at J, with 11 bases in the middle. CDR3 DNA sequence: TGTGCCAGCAGTGAAGAAGCAGGGCTATATGGCTACACCTTC. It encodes CASSEEAGLYGYTF.

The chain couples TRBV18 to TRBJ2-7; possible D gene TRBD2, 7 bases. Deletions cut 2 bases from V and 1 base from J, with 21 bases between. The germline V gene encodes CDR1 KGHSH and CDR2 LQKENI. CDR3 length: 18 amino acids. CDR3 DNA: TGTGCCAGCTCACCAGGGTGGAGGAACAGGGAGGGGTCCTACGAGCAGTACTTC. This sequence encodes CASSPGWRNREGSYEQYF.

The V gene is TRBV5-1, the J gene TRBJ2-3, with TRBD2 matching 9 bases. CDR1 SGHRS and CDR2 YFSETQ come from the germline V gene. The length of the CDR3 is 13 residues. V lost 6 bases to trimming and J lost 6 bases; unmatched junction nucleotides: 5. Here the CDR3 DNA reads TGCGCCAGCACCGTAGCGGGGGAGGATACGCAGTATTTT. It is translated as CASTVAGEDTQYF.

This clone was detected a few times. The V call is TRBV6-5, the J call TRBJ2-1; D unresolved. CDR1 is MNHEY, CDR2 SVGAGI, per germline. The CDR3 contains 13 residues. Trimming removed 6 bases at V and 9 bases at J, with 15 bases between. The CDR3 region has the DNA TGTGCCAGCAGACTAAGGCTCTTCAGTGAGCAGTTCTTC. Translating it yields CASRLRLFSEQFF.

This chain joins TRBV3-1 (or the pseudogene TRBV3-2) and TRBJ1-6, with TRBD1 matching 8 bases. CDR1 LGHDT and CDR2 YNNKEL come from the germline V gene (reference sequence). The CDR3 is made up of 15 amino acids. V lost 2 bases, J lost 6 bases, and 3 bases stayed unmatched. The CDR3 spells CASSQSGQGNSPLHF. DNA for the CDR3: TGTGCCAGCAGCCAATCAGGACAGGGTAATTCACCCCTCCACTTT.

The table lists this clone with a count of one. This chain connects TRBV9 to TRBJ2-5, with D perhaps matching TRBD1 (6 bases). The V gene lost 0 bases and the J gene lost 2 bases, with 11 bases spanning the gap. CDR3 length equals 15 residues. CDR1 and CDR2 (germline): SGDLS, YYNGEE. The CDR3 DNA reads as TGTGCCAGCAGCGTAGCGGGCAGGGGACAAGAGACCCAGTACTTC. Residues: CASSVAGRGQETQYF. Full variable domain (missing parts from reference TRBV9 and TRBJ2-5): DSGVTQTPKHLITATGQRVTLRCSPRSGDLSVYWYQQSLDQGLQFLIQYYNGEERAKGNILERFSAQQFPDLHSELNLSSLELGDSALYFCASSVAGRGQETQYFGPGTRLLVL.

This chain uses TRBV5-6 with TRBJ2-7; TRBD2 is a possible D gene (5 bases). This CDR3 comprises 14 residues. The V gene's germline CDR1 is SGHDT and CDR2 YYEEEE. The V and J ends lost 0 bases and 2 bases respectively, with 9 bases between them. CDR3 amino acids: CASSLVAGTYEQYF. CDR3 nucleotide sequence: TGTGCCAGCAGCTTGGTAGCCGGGACCTACGAGCAGTACTTC.